The rows below give T cell receptor beta chains drawn from one sample of a study of cytomegalovirus exposure and HLA in healthy donors. Sequencing used immunoSEQ multiplex PCR; TCRdb keeps in-frame clones, though not all of them. The sample comprises about 59,000 clones, under 80% of which are singletons, and 6.8% rests with the top ten. The material sequenced was PBMCs. The receptors were gathered from a young man in good health and CMV-seropositive. Each CDR3 is given without its conserved first and last residue. Each record gives: clone size, J gene, V gene, CDR3 protein. Clone size is shown for a subset of rows, as once, few, many or a class of expanded clone.

. TRBJ1-3 TRBV7-9 ASSLGGRAGNTIY
once TRBJ2-7 TRBV11-2 ASSLGVGGGLEQY
. TRBJ1-5 TRBV4-2 ASSQDGGGSNQPQH
few TRBJ2-4 TRBV27 ASRRGGGFLAKNIQY
. TRBJ1-6 TRBV5-1 ASSYGTGSSPLH
few TRBJ2-7 TRBV11-3 ASSRGISYEQY
. TRBJ1-5 TRBV30 AWSAYRDRWEYSNQPQH
. TRBJ1-3 TRBV4-3 ASSQLATGTTGNTIY
. TRBJ2-5 TRBV7-2 ASSTRTSGSFGETQY
few TRBJ1-2 TRBV6-5 ASSTHSPAGYT